The sequence of this T cell receptor (beta chain) was determined in a study of CD8 T cells in ankylosing spondylitis. Findings and limits, study-wide: From matched ankylosing spondylitis synovial fluid, disease-linked clones were reportedly recovered at significantly enriched levels. With a CD8+ phenotype, disease-linked clones were relatively rare in peripheral blood. Past studies reported some motif variants in reactive arthritis synovial fluid and blood.

Trimming at V came to 1 base and at J to 6 bases, leaving 4 bases not matched to a gene. The CDR3 sequence is 15 residues long. CDR1 is KGHSH and CDR2 is LQKENI in the germline V gene. This clonotype was observed a handful of times. Its antigen is not identified. TCR beta libraries were made by quantitative 5'-RACE with molecular barcodes. TCRdb recomputed calls from the 5' RACE reads with MiXCR, one row per CDR3 protein. The sample lists approximately 340,000 distinct CDR3 sequences; around 15% were seen once. The sample consisted of blood, either unsorted or a sorted T cell fraction (not recorded which). The J gene is TRBJ2-1, the V gene TRBV18; 9 bases are shared with TRBD1. This clonotype originated in a male donor with ankylosing spondylitis or in good health (not recorded which). The CDR3 sequence is CASSPQGQGFNEQFF. The CDR3 DNA sequence: TGTGCCAGCTCACCACAGGGACAGGGCTTCAATGAGCAGTTCTTC. The full variable domain, in which reference TRBV18 and TRBJ2-1 provide the parts outside the CDR3, is NAGVMQNPRHLVRRRGQEARLRCSPMKGHSHVYWYRQLPEEGLKFMVYLQKENIIDESGMPKERFSAEFPKEGPSILRIQQVVRGDSAAYFCASSPQGQGFNEQFFGPGTRLTVL.